Sequencing of this T cell receptor (beta chain) was carried out in a study of T cell responses to AZD1222 COVID-19 vaccine. General observations from the study: Across the whole spike, CD4 TCRs peaked at regions 160-218 and 743-854. Two AZD1222 doses significantly raised spike-specific TCR breadth and depth over controls.

TCRdb's table, derived via immunoSEQ multiplex PCR, lists solely in-frame clones and lacks some. The profile shows about 120,000 clones, 85% to 90% of them singletons. Trimming shortened V by 3 bases and J by 9 bases, and 15 bases separated the two germline ends. CDR1 MRHNA and CDR2 SNTAGT come from the germline V gene. This CDR3 region has 14 residues. Details on this clone: Antigen unknown.

Material: peripheral blood, obtained 28 days after the second AZD1222 dose. The V and J genes are TRBV6-4 and TRBJ2-1; TRBD2 might be the D (5 bases). This TCR came from an adult who received the AZD1222 COVID-19 vaccine. Here the CDR3 DNA reads TGTGCCAGCAGTGAAATGGGAGACGGGCGTGAGCAGTTCTTC. Protein sequence: CASSEMGDGREQFF.